Below, 23 T cell receptor beta chains from the same sample are listed, as sequenced in a study of regulatory T cells in long-lasting Graves disease. According to the study, TCR beta libraries were built with iRepertoire HTBI primers and CDR3-region Arm-PCR. Via MiXCR, TCRdb re-called the multiplex PCR reads, giving one row per CDR3 protein. The sample carries 400,000 to 500,000 distinct CDR3 sequences, roughly 15% recorded once. This sample's time point: newly diagnosed GD, antithyroid drugs for less than 3 months. Extracted RNA from PBMCs served as the source of the TCR library. These records were also assigned to another study, of T cells in Graves' hyperthyroidism and ophthalmopathy.

The source was peripheral blood mononuclear cells (PBMCs), collected at new diagnosis, from a patient treated with antithyroid drugs. The receptor set was obtained from a woman under 30 with Graves disease.

In this sample, this clonotype turned up many times. The chain joins TRBV28 to TRBJ2-7; 8 positions agree with TRBD2. CDR3 length equals 17 residues. V lost 3 bases and J lost 0; bases outside the gene matches: 10. The germline gives CDR1 MDHEN, CDR2 SYDVKM. The CDR3 sequence: CASSFTPGTSISYEQYF. CDR3 nucleotide sequence: TGTGCCAGCAGTTTTACCCCCGGGACTAGTATCTCCTACGAGCAGTACTTC.

V gene TRBV24-1 combines with J gene TRBJ2-2; possibly TRBD1 for D (6 bases). With 3 bases removed from V and 0 bases from J, the gap between germline ends came to 10 bases. The CDR3 is made up of 16 amino acids. The germline V gene has CDR1 KGHDR and CDR2 SFDVKD. This CDR3 is CATSDEDRPNTGELFF. In DNA form, the CDR3 reads TGTGCCACCAGTGATGAGGACAGACCGAACACCGGGGAGCTGTTTTTT.

This chain connects TRBV30 to TRBJ1-4; 9 bases line up with TRBD1. The trim removed 5 bases at V and 5 bases at J, leaving 3 bases unmatched. The CDR3 covers 13 residues. Per germline, CDR1 GTSNPN and CDR2 SVGIG (reference sequence). The CDR3 DNA is TGTGCCTGGGAGGACAGGGGCAATGAAAAACTGTTTTTT. It codes for CAWEDRGNEKLFF.

The chain joins TRBV5-1 to TRBJ1-6; 9 positions agree with TRBD1. Germline V CDR1 and CDR2: SGHRS, YFSETQ. The CDR3 runs to 14 residues. The V and J ends lost 4 bases and 9 bases, in that order; junction bases with no gene match: 5. DNA for the CDR3: TGCGCCAGCAGCACGGGACAGGGAGGTTCACCCCTCCACTTT. Its translation: CASSTGQGGSPLHF.

This clonotype occurred many times. The chain has TRBV30 and TRBJ2-5; TRBD1 agrees at 9 bases. V lost 3 bases, J lost 3 bases, and 11 bases stayed unmatched. The CDR3 spans 16 residues. The germline gives CDR1 GTSNPN, CDR2 SVGIG (reference sequence). The CDR3 bases are TGTGCCTGGAGATACACAAACAGGGGGCGTAAAGAGACCCAGTACTTC. This encodes CAWRYTNRGRKETQYF.

In its sample, this clonotype was seen many times. The CDR3 DNA reads as TGTGCCACCAGCAGAGACATCGACGGGACAGCCGGAGGATATGGCTACACCTTC. It specifies CATSRDIDGTAGGYGYTF. The chain links TRBV15 to TRBJ1-2, with 7 bases aligning to TRBD1. CDR1 and CDR2 (germline): LNHNV, YYDKDF (reference sequence). The CDR3 has 18 amino acids. J lost 5 bases, V lost 0 bases, and 15 bases had no gene match. Supplemented by reference TRBV15 and TRBJ1-2, the full variable domain reads DAMVIQNPRYQVTQFGKPVTLSCSQTLNHNVMYWYQQKSSQAPKLLFHYYDKDFNNEADTPDNFQSRRPNTSFCFLDIRSPGLGDTAMYLCATSRDIDGTAGGYGYTFGSGTRLTVV.

The V gene is TRBV27, the J gene TRBJ1-4, with D unresolved. The CDR3 totals 15 residues. V gave up 5 bases and J gave up 7 bases, with 17 bases separating them. Per germline, CDR1 MNHEY and CDR2 SMNVEV (reference sequence). CDR3 coding DNA: TGTGCCAGCAGTATTAGAGGGAGGAACTCTGAAAAACTGTTTTTT. Protein product: CASSIRGRNSEKLFF.

This clonotype was observed at least ten times. V usage is TRBV7-6 and J usage is TRBJ1-2; 9 positions match TRBD1. The CDR3 sequence is 16 residues long. V lost 5 bases, J lost 2 bases, and 9 bases stayed unmatched. Germline CDR1 is SGHVS and CDR2 is FNYEAQ. The CDR3 region is CASSPGVGTGNYGYTF. The CDR3, as DNA: TGTGCCAGCAGCCCCGGGGTTGGGACAGGGAACTATGGCTACACCTTC.

The chain links TRBV20-1 to TRBJ2-7, with TRBD1 as a possible D gene (6 bases). Per germline, CDR1 DFQATT and CDR2 SNEGSKA (reference sequence). Trimming removed 8 bases from V and 7 bases from J, with 24 bases in between. The CDR3 has 14 amino acids. CDR3 loop: CSLRGTGQTGEQYF. The CDR3 DNA sequence: TGCAGTCTCAGGGGTACAGGACAAACGGGAGAGCAGTACTTC.

This clonotype was seen at least ten times. This chain connects TRBV12-3 or TRBV12-4 to TRBJ2-1; the D gene is possibly TRBD2 (7 bases). V gave up 6 bases and J gave up 9 bases, with 12 bases separating them. The CDR3 spans 12 residues. The CDR3 sequence: CASREGGGEQFF. The CDR3 coding sequence is TGTGCCAGCAGGGAAGGGGGGGGTGAGCAGTTCTTC.

The table lists this clonotype with a few counts. A much larger clone sits a single nucleotide away, making a read error possible. The gene calls are TRBV7-2 and TRBJ2-7; the match to TRBD1 covers 9 bases. V dropped 4 bases and J dropped 0; count of bases not matched to a gene: 4. The length of the CDR3 is 15 residues. From germline, CDR1 is SGHTA and CDR2 FQGNSA. CDR3 sequence (DNA): TGTGCCAGCAGCTCGGGGACAGGGACCTCCTACGAGCAGTACTTC. Translation: CASSSGTGTSYEQYF.

In its sample, this clonotype was seen many times. The chain is built from TRBV5-5 and TRBJ2-1, with TRBD2 matching 14 bases. The V gene end was trimmed by 4 bases and the J gene end by 9 bases; junction bases not matched to a gene: 15. Per the germline V gene, CDR1 is SGHKS and CDR2 is YYEKEE (reference sequence). The CDR3 sequence is 18 residues long. The chain's CDR3 is CASSLKNPGLAGVGEQFF. The CDR3 nucleotides read TGTGCCAGCAGCCTAAAAAACCCGGGACTAGCGGGAGTTGGTGAGCAGTTCTTC. Supplemented by reference TRBV5-5 and TRBJ2-1, the full variable domain reads DAGVTQSPTHLIKTRGQQVTLRCSPISGHKSVSWYQQVLGQGPQFIFQYYEKEERGRGNFPDRFSARQFPNYSSELNVNALLLGDSALYLCASSLKNPGLAGVGEQFFGPGTRLTVL.

V is TRBV28 and J is TRBJ2-1; 9 positions match TRBD1. Germline V gives CDR1 MDHEN, CDR2 SYDVKM. The junction had 5 bases not matched to a gene; V was cut back by 9 bases and J by 8 bases. This CDR3 has 12 amino acids. The CDR3 protein is CASLTGGDEQFF. The DNA for the CDR3 is TGTGCCAGTCTTACAGGGGGCGATGAGCAGTTCTTC. Full variable domain (remainder filled in from reference TRBV28 and TRBJ2-1): DVKVTQSSRYLVKRTGEKVFLECVQDMDHENMFWYRQDPGLGLRLIYFSYDVKMKEKGDIPEGYSVSREKKERFSLILESASTNQTSMYLCASLTGGDEQFFGPGTRLTVL.

The chain links TRBV19 to TRBJ2-2; 8 nucleotides align to TRBD1. The CDR3 loop spans 14 amino acids. Per the germline V gene, CDR1 is LNHDA and CDR2 is SQIVND (reference sequence). V was pared by 4 bases and J by 6 bases, with 4 bases of the junction left unmatched. The CDR3 here is CASSRDRSPGELFF. The CDR3 nucleotides are TGTGCCAGTAGTAGGGACAGGAGTCCCGGGGAGCTGTTTTTT.

The V call is TRBV29-1, the J call TRBJ1-2; D unresolved. With 7 bases removed from V and 2 bases from J, the gap between germline ends came to 5 bases. Germline V gene sequence: CDR1 SQVTM, CDR2 ANQGSEA. The CDR3 is made up of 10 amino acids. The chain's CDR3 is CSAYNYGYTF. Written as DNA, the CDR3 is TGCAGCGCCTACAACTATGGCTACACCTTC.

This clonotype turned up a few times. The V call is TRBV15, the J call TRBJ2-3, with D possibly TRBD1 on 6 matching bases. The CDR3 sequence is 13 residues long. The germline V gene has CDR1 LNHNV and CDR2 YYDKDF (reference sequence). Deletions cut 4 bases from V and 1 base from J, with 6 bases between. The CDR3 sequence: CATSTGGTDTQYF. DNA of the CDR3: TGTGCCACCAGCACAGGGGGCACAGATACGCAGTATTTT.

The chain is built from TRBV20-1 and TRBJ2-5; 9 bases match TRBD2. The V segment lost 3 bases and the J segment 1 base; nucleotides outside the gene matches: 6. CDR1 and CDR2 from the germline V gene are DFQATT and SNEGSKA (reference sequence). CDR3 length equals 15 residues. The CDR3 DNA follows: TGCAGTGCTAGCCAACTAGCGGGCCTCCAAGAGACCCAGTACTTC. Its protein product is CSASQLAGLQETQYF.

This clonotype was recorded a few times. Here the CDR3 reads CASSLRGRSDKETQYF. CDR3 DNA: TGTGCCAGCAGTTTAAGGGGGAGAAGCGATAAGGAGACCCAGTACTTC. This rearrangement joins TRBV28 to TRBJ2-5, with TRBD1 as a possible D gene (6 bases). Germline V gives CDR1 MDHEN, CDR2 SYDVKM. V lost 2 bases, J lost 5 bases, and 18 bases lay in between. The CDR3 has 16 amino acids.

The rearrangement joins TRBV6-5 to TRBJ1-4; no clear D gene. The germline V gene has CDR1 MNHEY and CDR2 SVGAGI. The CDR3 is made up of 14 amino acids. The ends were cut back, 0 bases at V and 8 bases at J, with 10 bases in the middle. The DNA of the CDR3 is TGTGCCAGCAGTTACTCGGCCCAGCTGGAAAAACTGTTTTTT. Protein product: CASSYSAQLEKLFF.

This clonotype was picked up many times. V is TRBV2 and J is TRBJ2-1; 14 positions match TRBD2. CDR3 size: 17 residues. Germline trimming cut 8 bases from V and 6 bases from J; bases unmatched to any gene: 12. Germline V CDR1 and CDR2: SNHLY, FYNNEI. The CDR3 nucleotides read TGTGCCAGCCTCCTCCCATTGACTAGCGGGAGGGGCAATGAGCAGTTCTTC. Translating it yields CASLLPLTSGRGNEQFF.

This clonotype was detected a few times. The V gene is TRBV9, the J gene TRBJ2-3; D is uncertain. Trimming took 3 bases from V and 2 from J, leaving 10 bases between them. Germline CDR1 is SGDLS and CDR2 is YYNGEE. The CDR3 is 14 amino acids. The chain's CDR3 is CASSAVVVTDTQYF. The CDR3 coding sequence is TGTGCCAGCAGCGCAGTAGTAGTCACAGATACGCAGTATTTT.

V and J are TRBV7-6 and TRBJ2-1; 10 nucleotides agree with TRBD2. The V gene's germline CDR1 is SGHVS and CDR2 FNYEAQ. The CDR3 totals 15 residues. Unmatched junction bases numbered 9, after V lost 5 bases and J lost 8 bases. CDR3 loop: CASSRQKAGGYEQFF. CDR3 nucleotide sequence: TGTGCCAGCAGCCGCCAAAAAGCGGGAGGGTATGAGCAGTTCTTC.

The chain couples TRBV20-1 to TRBJ1-4, with D perhaps TRBD1 (6 bases). The CDR3 is 14 amino acids. Per the germline V gene, CDR1 is DFQATT and CDR2 is SNEGSKA (reference sequence). Trimming left V 5 bases short and J 1 base short, with 11 bases between. The CDR3 DNA sequence: TGCAGTGCTCCCCCGGACAGAACTAATGAAAAACTGTTTTTT. It specifies CSAPPDRTNEKLFF.